This TCR beta chain was captured by sequencing in a study of blood T cell repertoires in COVID-19. Across the whole study: The United States, Italy and Spain were the sources of the acute and convalescent COVID-19 samples. In each case, the material was cDNA or gDNA derived from T cells, B-cell-depleted T cells, or PBMCs.

The CDR3 length is 12 residues. The germline V gene has CDR1 MDHEN and CDR2 SYDVKM. The V gene lost 3 bases and the J gene lost 5 bases, with 7 bases spanning the gap. Source study methods: How many nucleated cells were present was estimated from reference gene primer amplification. The table came from immunoSEQ multiplex PCR; TCRdb's copy has only in-frame clones and leaves some out. V and J calls and clone size come straight from that table; D and trimming were deduced from the DNA. This table holds almost 30,000 clones, approximately 67% found once. Specimen: peripheral blood. V and J are TRBV28 and TRBJ1-2; D remains unclear. The sequence was collected from a human donor in a cohort sampled during active COVID-19. The CDR3 coding sequence is TGTGCCAGCAGTTTCGGCGGTTATGGCTACACCTTC. Encoded protein: CASSFGGYGYTF.